A selection of T cell receptor beta chains follows, all from one sample in a study of blood T cell repertoires in COVID-19. Here immunoSEQ multiplex PCR was the method, and the copy in TCRdb shows in-frame clones only, minus some. The sample records 30,000 to 40,000 clones, approximately 80% being singletons. Sequencing was carried out using peripheral blood. The receptor source for this set is a man in his 60s with COVID-19, enrolled during active disease. Each CDR3 is given with its conserved first and last residue. A D gene is named only where the DNA matches it firmly. Clone size, where shown, is once, few, many, or a class for clones that have expanded.

>TRBV5-4|TRBJ2-7|-|-
TGTGCCAGCAGCTTGGAGCCCACCTACGAGCAGTACTTC
CASSLEPTYEQYF
>TRBV7-8|TRBJ1-1|-|-
TGTGCCAGCAGCTTAACCCCTGGGAGGGATGGTGAAGCTTTCTTT
CASSLTPGRDGEAFF
>TRBV7-6|TRBJ1-2|TRBD1|-
TGTGCCAGCAGCTTAGGAAGGGACAGGGGAGACTATGGCTACACCTTC
CASSLGRDRGDYGYTF
>TRBV5-1|TRBJ1-1|-|-
TGCGCCAGCAGCTTCGTCGGGGTTTACACTGAAGCTTTCTTT
CASSFVGVYTEAFF
>TRBV10-2|TRBJ2-3|-|-
TGCGCCAGCAGGCCGGCAGGGACAGATACGCAGTATTTT
CASRPAGTDTQYF
>TRBV30|TRBJ2-7|-|-
TGTGCCTGGAGTCGAGCTCTGGGCCGTAACAGGTCCTACGAGCAGTACTTC
CAWSRALGRNRSYEQYF
>TRBV9|TRBJ1-1|-|-
TGTGCCAGCAGCCCCCGTGCGGCTTCCACTGAAGCTTTCTTT
CASSPRAASTEAFF
>TRBV7-3|TRBJ1-5|-|-
TGTGCCAGCAGCCCTACAGGGACTCAGCCCCAGCATTTT
CASSPTGTQPQHF
>TRBV5-1|TRBJ1-1|TRBD1|few
TGCGCCAGCAGCACGGACAGGGGGAACACTGAAGCTTTCTTT
CASSTDRGNTEAFF
>TRBV30|TRBJ2-1|TRBD2|-
TGTGCCTGGAGTGTACGCGGGGGCTCCTACAATGAGCAGTTCTTC
CAWSVRGGSYNEQFF
>TRBV3-1/TRBV3-2|TRBJ2-3|-|-
TGTGCCAGCTCCTTCGGAGGGGATACGCAGTATTTT
CASSFGGDTQYF
>TRBV19|TRBJ2-1|-|-
TGTGCCAGTAGTATAGTGGCCCCCAACAATGAGCAGTTCTTC
CASSIVAPNNEQFF
>TRBV5-4|TRBJ1-1|-|-
TGTGCCAGCAGCTTGGATGTGGGCAGTCCTGAAGCTTTCTTT
CASSLDVGSPEAFF
>TRBV19|TRBJ1-3|-|-
TGTGCCGCAGGGAGGTCTGGAAACACCATATATTTT
CAAGRSGNTIYF
>TRBV14|TRBJ1-6|-|-
TGTGCCAGCAGCCAAGGTCGCAGACAGCCCCTCCACTTT
CASSQGRRQPLHF
>TRBV18|TRBJ2-3|-|-
TGTGCCAGCTCACCGCGGGACCGTCAGTATTTT
CASSPRDRQYF
>TRBV6-2/TRBV6-3|TRBJ1-2|-|-
TGTGCCAGCAGTTACTCGAGCGGTAACTATGGCTACACCTTC
CASSYSSGNYGYTF
>TRBV5-1|TRBJ2-7|TRBD1|-
TGCGCCAGCAGCTTGTTGGGACAGGTCGGCGAGCAGTACTTC
CASSLLGQVGEQYF
>TRBV5-4|TRBJ1-3|TRBD1|-
TGTGCCAGCAGCCGGACAGGGGGGTCTGGAAACACCATATATTTT
CASSRTGGSGNTIYF
>TRBV19|TRBJ1-5|-|few
TGTGCCAGTAGTCGACCCCAGGGCGCCCCGGTCTATAGCAATCAGCCCCAGCATTTT
CASSRPQGAPVYSNQPQHF
>TRBV12-3/TRBV12-4|TRBJ1-2|-|-
TGTGCCAGCTCCCTCCGGGGGAACTATGGCTACACCTTC
CASSLRGNYGYTF
>TRBV19|TRBJ1-6|-|-
TGTGCCAGTAGTATGACAGGAAGCGGATCACCCCTCCACTTT
CASSMTGSGSPLHF
>TRBV6-5|TRBJ1-1|-|once
TGTGCCAGCAGGGGGTGGGAGGACACTGAAGCTTTCTTT
CASRGWEDTEAFF
>TRBV25-1|TRBJ2-1|TRBD2|-
TGTGCCAGCCTTCCTTCACTAGCGGGAGGGGAGCAGTTCTTC
CASLPSLAGGEQFF
>TRBV11-2|TRBJ1-2|-|-
TGTGCCAGCAGCTTAGCGGGATACGGAGACTATGGCTACACCTTC
CASSLAGYGDYGYTF
>TRBV7-2|TRBJ2-7|-|few
TGTGCCAGCAGCTTGAGCAGGCCCCAGGGAGAGCAGTACTTC
CASSLSRPQGEQYF
>TRBV5-1|TRBJ2-2|TRBD1|-
TGCGCCAGCAGCTACGGGACAGGCCTGAACACCGGGGAGCTGTTTTTT
CASSYGTGLNTGELFF
>TRBV28|TRBJ1-5|TRBD1|-
TGTGCCAGCAGTTCCGGACAGGGAAGAAGGCAGCCCCAGCATTTT
CASSSGQGRRQPQHF
>TRBV6-2/TRBV6-3|TRBJ1-1|-|-
TGTGCCAGCAGTCAACAGGGTGAAGCTTTCTTT
CASSQQGEAFF
>TRBV5-1|TRBJ2-1|-|-
TGCGCCAGCAGCTTGGTCTTGGGCGATGAGCAGTTCTTC
CASSLVLGDEQFF
>TRBV5-6|TRBJ2-1|TRBD2|-
TGTGCCAGCAGCGTTAGCGGGAGGGCGTGGAATGAGCAGTTCTTC
CASSVSGRAWNEQFF
>TRBV28|TRBJ1-6|-|once
TGTGCCAGCAGTTCGACTGCGTCGCCCCTCCACTTT
CASSSTASPLHF
>TRBV5-1|TRBJ1-5|TRBD1|-
TGCGCCAGCAGCCTGGGACAGGGGGGTAATCAGCCCCAGCATTTT
CASSLGQGGNQPQHF
>TRBV9|TRBJ1-1|TRBD1|-
TGTGCCAGCAGCGTAGCAGGGACAGGAGGGTCGGCTTTCTTT
CASSVAGTGGSAFF
>TRBV6-6|TRBJ2-1|-|-
TGTGCCAGCAGCCCCCGGGGGTATGAGCAGTTCTTC
CASSPRGYEQFF
>TRBV5-4|TRBJ1-1|-|-
TGTGCCAGCAGCTTGGACCTCCCGGGGGGGGAAGCTTTCTTT
CASSLDLPGGEAFF
>TRBV6-6|TRBJ1-2|-|once
TGTGCCAGCACGGGGGGATCCTATGGCTACACCTTC
CASTGGSYGYTF
>TRBV4-1|TRBJ1-1|-|few
TGCGCCAGCAGCCACCGAGGGGGGAGGGACACTGAAGCTTTCTTT
CASSHRGGRDTEAFF
>TRBV5-5|TRBJ1-4|-|-
TGTGCCAGCAGCTTGATCACAGGGGAAAAACTGTTTTTT
CASSLITGEKLFF
>TRBV3-1/TRBV3-2|TRBJ1-3|-|medium-sized
TGTGCCAGCAGCCTTTCGGGAAACACCATATATTTT
CASSLSGNTIYF
>TRBV3-1/TRBV3-2|TRBJ2-1|TRBD2|-
TGTGCCAGCACCTCTAGCGGGTGGTACAATGAGCAGTTCTTC
CASTSSGWYNEQFF
>TRBV29-1|TRBJ1-1|-|-
TGCAGCGTTGAAAAACTGGACTCGACCACTGAAGCTTTCTTT
CSVEKLDSTTEAFF
>TRBV19|TRBJ1-2|-|-
TGTGCCAGTAGTATAGACCGCCCGGTTGTCTATGGCTACACCTTC
CASSIDRPVVYGYTF
>TRBV6-6|TRBJ2-7|TRBD1|-
TGTGCCAGTGACCGGGACAGAGCCCTTTCGGGGCAGTACTTC
CASDRDRALSGQYF
>TRBV6-5|TRBJ1-2|TRBD1|-
TGTGCCAGCAGAGGGACAGGGGAAGGTGGCTACACCTTC
CASRGTGEGGYTF
>TRBV6-5|TRBJ2-1|TRBD2|-
TGTGCCAGCAGTTACTCTGGACTAGGCTCCTACAATGAGCAGTTCTTC
CASSYSGLGSYNEQFF
>TRBV4-1|TRBJ2-1|TRBD2|once
TGCGCCAGCAGCCCGCGACTAGCCGATGAGCAGTTCTTC
CASSPRLADEQFF
>TRBV4-2|TRBJ1-2|-|-
TGTGCCAGCAGCCAAGACGGGCAGGGTGTTGGGGGCTACACCTTC
CASSQDGQGVGGYTF
>TRBV18|TRBJ2-7|-|-
TGTGCCAGCTCACCCTCACAGGGTTACGAGCAGTACTTC
CASSPSQGYEQYF
>TRBV10-2|TRBJ2-2|-|-
TGCGCCAGCATAAGCGCGAACACCGGGGAGCTGTTTTTT
CASISANTGELFF
>TRBV10-2|TRBJ1-1|-|-
TGCGCCAGCAGTGGGACAGAGAACACTGAAGCTTTCTTT
CASSGTENTEAFF
>TRBV29-1|TRBJ2-7|-|-
TGCAGCGTTGGAGGGGGCTACGAGCAGTACTTC
CSVGGGYEQYF
>TRBV15|TRBJ2-5|-|-
TGTGCCACCAGCAGAGATCGGAGGGGGCGAGAGACCCAGTACTTC
CATSRDRRGRETQYF
>TRBV11-3|TRBJ1-2|TRBD1|-
TGTGCCAGCAGCCACGGGACAGGGGACGGCTACACCTTC
CASSHGTGDGYTF
>TRBV19|TRBJ1-1|-|-
TGTGCCAGTAGTATAAAGGGGGATACTGAAGCTTTCTTT
CASSIKGDTEAFF
>TRBV7-9|TRBJ2-1|-|-
TGTGCCAGCAGCTTAGCTGGAGGTTTAAATGAGCAGTTCTTC
CASSLAGGLNEQFF
>TRBV4-3|TRBJ2-4|TRBD1|-
TGCGCCAGCAGCCAAACCGCCGGGACAGTAAAAAACATTCAGTACTTC
CASSQTAGTVKNIQYF
>TRBV7-8|TRBJ2-1|TRBD1|once
TGTGCCAGCAGCTTCAAAAGACAGGGCGACCCCTACAATGAGCAGTTCTTC
CASSFKRQGDPYNEQFF
>TRBV29-1|TRBJ1-1|-|-
TGCAGCGTCATTCTATGGAACACTGAAGCTTTCTTT
CSVILWNTEAFF
>TRBV30|TRBJ2-7|-|-
TGTGCCTGGAGTCTCGGGGTAAGATACGAGCAGTACTTC
CAWSLGVRYEQYF